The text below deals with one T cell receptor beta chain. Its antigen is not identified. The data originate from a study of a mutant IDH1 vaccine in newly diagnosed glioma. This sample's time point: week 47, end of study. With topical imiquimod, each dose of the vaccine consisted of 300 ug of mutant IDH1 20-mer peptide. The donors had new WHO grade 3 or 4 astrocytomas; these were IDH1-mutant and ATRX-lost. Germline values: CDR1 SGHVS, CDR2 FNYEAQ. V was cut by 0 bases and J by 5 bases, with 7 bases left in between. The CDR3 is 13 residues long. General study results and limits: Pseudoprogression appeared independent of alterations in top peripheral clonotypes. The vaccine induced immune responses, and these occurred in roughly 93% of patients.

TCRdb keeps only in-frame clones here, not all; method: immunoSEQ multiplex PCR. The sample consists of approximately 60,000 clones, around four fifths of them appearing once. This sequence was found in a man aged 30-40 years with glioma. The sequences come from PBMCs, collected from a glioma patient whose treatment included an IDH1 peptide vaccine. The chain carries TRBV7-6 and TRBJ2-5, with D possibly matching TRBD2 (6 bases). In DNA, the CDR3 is TGTGCCAGCAGCTTAGCTGGGGGGGAGACCCAGTACTTC. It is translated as CASSLAGGETQYF. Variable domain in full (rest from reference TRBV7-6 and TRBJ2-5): GAGVSQSPRYKVTKRGQDVALRCDPISGHVSLYWYRQALGQGPEFLTYFNYEAQQDKSGLPNDRFSAERPEGSISTLTIQRTEQRDSAMYRCASSLAGGETQYFGPGTRLLVL.